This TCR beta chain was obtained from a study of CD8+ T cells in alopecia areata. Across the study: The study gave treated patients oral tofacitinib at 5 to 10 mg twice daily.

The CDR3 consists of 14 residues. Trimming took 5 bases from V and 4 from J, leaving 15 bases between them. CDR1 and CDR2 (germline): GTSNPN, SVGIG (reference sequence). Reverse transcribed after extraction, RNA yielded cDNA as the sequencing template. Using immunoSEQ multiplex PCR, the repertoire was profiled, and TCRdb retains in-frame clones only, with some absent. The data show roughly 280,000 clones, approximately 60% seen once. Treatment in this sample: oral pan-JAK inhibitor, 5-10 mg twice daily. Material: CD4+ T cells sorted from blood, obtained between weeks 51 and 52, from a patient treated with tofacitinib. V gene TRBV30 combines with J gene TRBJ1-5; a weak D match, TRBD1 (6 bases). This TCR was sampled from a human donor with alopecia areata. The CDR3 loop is CAWGQGSKNQPQHF. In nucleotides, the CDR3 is TGTGCCTGGGGCCAGGGGTCGAAGAATCAGCCCCAGCATTTT.